These T cell receptor beta chains were read from a single sample in a study of response to subunit inactivated influenza vaccine. TCRdb reprocessed the RT-PCR reads with MiXCR, giving one entry per CDR3 protein. The table has some 600,000 distinct CDR3 sequences, 11% to 15% seen once. The sequences come from PBMCs from blood, collected 14 to 15 days before vaccination. Receptor source: a man between 50 and 59 years old who received an inactivated influenza vaccine. CDR3s include the opening cysteine and the closing phenylalanine or tryptophan. The order of the fields is V gene, CDR3 protein.

TRBV12-3/TRBV12-4 | CASSPRGGRNEQFF
TRBV6-4 | CASSDRNRDRAPHTGELFF
TRBV6-5 | CASSYSMAGSEQYF
TRBV12-3/TRBV12-4 | CASSPGTGVYNSPLHF
TRBV4-3 | CASSLDRVSGQPQHF
TRBV11-2 | CASSPGAEPWNTEAFF
TRBV10-3 | CAIRTSGGITDTQYF
TRBV2 | CASSELGTLYEQYF
TRBV7-9 | CASSPRQRTYNEQFF
TRBV2 | CASSLDRAGTGELFF
TRBV7-8 | CASSIRLAYPRSTQYF
TRBV4-1 | CASSKGIRDRVNEQFF
TRBV7-7 | CASRPSSGELFF
TRBV20-1 | CSAIGRGNTGELFF
TRBV12-3/TRBV12-4 | CASSLITPGAFF
TRBV5-1 | CASSPKISSARDNEQFF
TRBV10-3 | CAAGGASSYEQYF
TRBV13 | CASRRQADYTQYF
TRBV20-1 | CSASPAQDSNNEQFF
TRBV7-9 | CASSLGHGSNQPQHF
TRBV12-3/TRBV12-4 | CASSRVRTLNTDTQYF
TRBV12-3/TRBV12-4 | CASSGGPEGTDTQYF
TRBV7-9 | CASSLAAASWQHF
TRBV27 | CASRPLGQVSGANVLTF
TRBV7-2 | CASSLSTGLAAGREFF
TRBV19 | CASTGTVITGELFF
TRBV7-2 | CASSSPAGAWGTGELFF
TRBV20-1 | CSARGLAGGRETQYF
TRBV6-2/TRBV6-3 | CASSHQTGPIIEETQYF
TRBV12-3/TRBV12-4 | CASSLRLTGEKYF
TRBV2 | CASMKDNTGELFF
TRBV12-3/TRBV12-4 | CASSATVVGYTF
TRBV24-1 | CATSDPGLGGLETQYF
TRBV2 | CASSAEQGGNQPQHF
TRBV4-1 | CASSPGHGNTIYF
TRBV11-2 | CASSLVDRPYEQYF
TRBV29-1 | CSVEEGTGSYEQYF
TRBV5-6 | CASSLADGRNGYTF
TRBV28 | CASSLRSGGHQPQHF
TRBV5-5 | CASSGTGIGGYTF
TRBV30 | CAWSAPGIAGNQPQHF